This T cell receptor beta chain originates from a study of shared clonotypes between healthy human individuals. Sequencing used immunoSEQ multiplex PCR; TCRdb keeps in-frame clones, though not all of them. The sample lists approximately 2.5 million clones, just over 90% occurring once. Regarding this clone: The same CDR3 also results from other DNA sequences found in this sample.

This receptor was taken from a man younger than 30 in good health. The sequenced sample consisted of naive CD4+ T cells sorted from blood. Subset meaning: CD45RA+ positively selected.

The CDR3 here is CASSLGRENTEAFF. CDR3 in DNA: TGTGCCAGCAGCCTGGGACGGGAGAACACTGAAGCTTTCTTT. The chain combines TRBV11-2 with TRBJ1-1, with a possible D match to TRBD1 (5 bases). V lost 5 bases and J lost 1, with 11 bases in between. The CDR3 totals 14 residues. CDR1 SGHAT and CDR2 FQNNGV come from the germline V gene.